Shown below are 31 T cell receptor beta chains from a single sample sequenced in a study of shared clonotypes between healthy human individuals (dated by TCRdb to the early 2020s). CD8 naive samples were CD45RO-negative cells positively selected for CCR7, giving a CD45RA+CCR7+ population that excluded TemRA cells. The protocol used for the library was the immunoSEQ multiplex PCR assay. Here the immuneACCESS table is served through TCRdb, limited to in-frame sequences with V and J called. Missing clones are a known gap in these copies; in checked studies unresolved V genes cover under half, and the rest lacks a known reason. The sample table shows some 2 million clones, and less than 95% are seen once. The ten largest clones represent 0.85% to 1.3% of the sample. Specimen: naive CD8+ T cells sorted from blood. The cell subset or site label of this sample denotes: CD45RA+CCR7+. The receptor source for this set is a man between 18 and 35 years old in good health.

The CDR3 coding sequence is TGTGCCAGCAGTGAAGGGACAGAAGCGTCCTACGAGCAGTACTTC. Encoded protein: CASSEGTEASYEQYF. This chain connects TRBV2 to TRBJ2-7; the D gene is possibly TRBD1 (6 bases). CDR3 size: 15 residues. V was shortened by 1 base and J by 1 base, with 11 bases between the two germline ends. Germline CDR1 and CDR2: SNHLY and FYNNEI.

The table lists this clone with a count of one. Other DNA sequences of this sample code for an identical CDR3. The chain carries TRBV7-9 and TRBJ2-3; D call uncertain. Germline values: CDR1 SEHNR, CDR2 FQNEAQ (reference sequence). The V end was cut by 4 bases, the J end by 5 bases, with 7 bases between. The length of the CDR3 is 12 residues. CDR3 DNA sequence: TGTGCCAGCAGCTCCCAAGGAGATACGCAGTATTTT. Amino acids: CASSSQGDTQYF.

The V call is TRBV29-1, the J call TRBJ2-1; D remains ambiguous. The CDR3 has 11 amino acids. Germline assignment: CDR1 SQVTM and CDR2 ANQGSEA. Trimming took 1 base from V and 9 from J, leaving 7 bases between them. This chain's CDR3 is CSVEVPGEQFF. The CDR3 DNA sequence: TGCAGCGTTGAAGTTCCGGGTGAGCAGTTCTTC.

The V gene is TRBV9, the J gene TRBJ1-6; D is unresolved. Looked up from germline, CDR1 is SGDLS and CDR2 is YYNGEE. Trimming cost V 4 bases and J 9 bases, with 8 bases left between them. This CDR3 is 12 amino acids long. In DNA form, the CDR3 reads TGTGCCAGCAGCTTAACGGGTTCACCCCTCCACTTT. This sequence encodes CASSLTGSPLHF.

The CDR3 is CASGTAPGGAFF. CDR3 coding DNA: TGTGCCAGCGGGACAGCCCCCGGTGGGGCTTTCTTT. The gene calls are TRBV7-9 and TRBJ1-1, with 7 positions matching TRBD1. The CDR3 is 12 amino acids. The junction had 11 bases not matched to a gene; V was cut back by 8 bases and J by 11 bases. Germline V gene data show CDR1 as SEHNR and CDR2 as FQNEAQ (reference sequence).

The V gene is TRBV5-6, the J gene TRBJ2-7; D not resolved. This CDR3 region has 14 residues. V lost 4 bases and J 6 bases, leaving 17 bases between the germline ends. CDR1 SGHDT and CDR2 YYEEEE come from the germline V gene. This CDR3 reads CASSLNAGPAEQYF. The CDR3 DNA reads TGTGCCAGCAGCCTAAATGCAGGTCCGGCCGAGCAGTACTTC.

The chain combines TRBV7-8 with TRBJ2-3; no clear D. The CDR3 runs to 15 residues. Germline CDR1 is SGHVS and CDR2 is FQNEAQ. Trimming cost V 5 bases and J 0 bases, with 12 bases left between them. The CDR3: CASSPSFLSTDTQYF. Here the CDR3 DNA reads TGTGCCAGCAGCCCCTCCTTTTTGAGCACAGATACGCAGTATTTT. The full variable domain, with the rest looked up from reference TRBV7-8 and TRBJ2-3, is GAGVSQSPRYKVAKRGQDVALRCDPISGHVSLFWYQQALGQGPEFLTYFQNEAQLDKSGLPSDRFFAERPEGSVSTLKIQRTQQEDSAVYLCASSPSFLSTDTQYFGPGTRLTVL.

The chain recombines TRBV27 with TRBJ1-2; no clear D. The ends were cut back, 6 bases at V and 5 bases at J, with 13 bases in the middle. Germline CDR1 is MNHEY and CDR2 is SMNVEV (reference sequence). The CDR3 length is 13 residues. As DNA, the CDR3 is TGTGCCAGCAGCTACGGGGTAGGATATGGCTACACCTTC. It is translated as CASSYGVGYGYTF.

CDR3 nucleotides: TGTGCCAGCAGCTTTAGTGAGGGGGCGGCCTATGGCTACACCTTC. It yields the protein CASSFSEGAAYGYTF. The chain recombines TRBV7-9 with TRBJ1-2; 7 positions match TRBD1. V shed 3 bases and J 4 bases; nucleotides not matched to a gene: 8. Germline V gene lookup returns CDR1 SEHNR and CDR2 FQNEAQ (reference sequence). The CDR3 spans 15 residues. Variable domain in full (rest from reference TRBV7-9 and TRBJ1-2): DTGVSQNPRHKITKRGQNVTFRCDPISEHNRLYWYRQTLGQGPEFLTYFQNEAQLEKSRLLSDRFSAERPKGSFSTLEIQRTEQGDSAMYLCASSFSEGAAYGYTFGSGTRLTVV.

The chain is built from TRBV11-3 and TRBJ1-3, with TRBD1 identical over 7 bases. Per germline, CDR1 SGHNT and CDR2 YENEEA. The CDR3 is 14 residues long. V dropped 4 bases and J dropped 2; count of bases not matched to a gene: 2. The CDR3 nucleotides read TGTGCCAGCAGCTCGACAGGGCCTGGAAACACCATATATTTT. This gives the protein CASSSTGPGNTIYF.

This clone has just one count. Other DNA sequences in the same sample also yield this CDR3. The chain couples TRBV5-1 to TRBJ2-7; tentative D call: TRBD1 (5 bases). Germline CDR1 and CDR2: SGHRS and YFSETQ. CDR3 length: 12 amino acids. Trimming pared 1 base from V and 4 bases from J, leaving 6 bases between. The CDR3 loop reads CASSLSGYEQYF. The CDR3 nucleotides read TGCGCCAGCAGCTTGTCAGGGTACGAGCAGTACTTC.

Regarding this clone: Other DNA sequences of this sample code for an identical CDR3. The V and J genes are TRBV6-1 and TRBJ2-7; the D is unclear. This CDR3 has 13 residues. Trimming took off 4 bases at V and 0 bases at J, with 7 bases between the two ends. Germline V gives CDR1 MNHNS, CDR2 SASEGT. In nucleotides, the CDR3 is TGTGCCAGCAGTGCCCGGGCCTCCTACGAGCAGTACTTC. This sequence encodes CASSARASYEQYF.

The chain carries TRBV1 and TRBJ1-5. TRBV1 is given as a pseudogene. The CDR3 loop spans 14 amino acids. In DNA form, the CDR3 reads TGCACCAGCAGCCAAGCCGTGGGGACTCAGCCCCAGCATTTT. This codes for CTSSQAVGTQPQHF.

This chain joins TRBV27 and TRBJ1-5, with 8 bases that match TRBD1. V dropped 8 bases and J dropped 9; count of bases not matched to a gene: 6. CDR1 is MNHEY and CDR2 is SMNVEV in the germline V gene (reference sequence). The CDR3 length is 12 residues. In nucleotides, the CDR3 is TGTGCCAGCGACAGGGGTGGGCGGCCCCAGCATTTT. Its translation: CASDRGGRPQHF.

This chain connects TRBV19 to TRBJ2-7, with TRBD2 as a possible D gene (6 bases). The CDR3 length is 14 residues. CDR1 is LNHDA and CDR2 is SQIVND in the germline V gene (reference sequence). Trimming removed 9 bases from V and 5 bases from J, with 20 bases in between. The CDR3 region is CASTPTGGSDEQYF. The DNA of the CDR3 is TGTGCCAGCACTCCCACTGGAGGGAGCGACGAGCAGTACTTC. Full variable domain (rest looked up from reference TRBV19 and TRBJ2-7): DGGITQSPKYLFRKEGQNVTLSCEQNLNHDAMYWYRQDPGQGLRLIYYSQIVNDFQKGDIAEGYSVSREKKESFPLTVTSAQKNPTAFYLCASTPTGGSDEQYFGPGTRLTVT.

This clone turned up a few times. J is TRBJ2-7 and V is TRBV2; 8 bases are a match to TRBD1. V lost 5 bases, J lost 3 bases, and 3 bases stayed unmatched. CDR1 SNHLY and CDR2 FYNNEI come from the germline V gene. The CDR3 is made up of 13 amino acids. Written as DNA, the CDR3 is TGTGCCAGCAGTCGGACAGGGAGCTACGAGCAGTACTTC. The encoded protein is CASSRTGSYEQYF.

The J gene is TRBJ2-2, the V gene TRBV6-5; no firm D call. Germline CDR1 MNHEY, CDR2 SVGAGI. Trimming took off 0 bases at V and 8 bases at J, with 4 bases between the two ends. The CDR3 runs to 12 residues. The CDR3 protein is CASSYSEGELFF. DNA for the CDR3: TGTGCCAGCAGTTACTCGGAGGGGGAGCTGTTTTTT.

The gene calls are TRBV6-8 and TRBJ1-4, with 9 bases matching TRBD1. Germline V gives CDR1 MNHGY, CDR2 SAAAGT. V trimming: 6 bases; J trimming: 6 bases; junction bases outside the gene matches: 11. The length of the CDR3 is 16 residues. CDR3 in amino acids: CASSRPPGQGDEKLFF. Here the CDR3 DNA reads TGTGCCAGCAGCCGTCCGCCGGGACAGGGCGATGAAAAACTGTTTTTT.

This clone was counted a single time. The chain uses TRBV11-3 and TRBJ2-5; possible D gene TRBD1, 6 bases. The CDR3 runs 16 residues. CDR1 is SGHNT, CDR2 YENEEA, per germline. V gave up 2 bases and J gave up 2 bases, with 15 bases separating them. CDR3 DNA: TGTGCCAGCAGCTTACTCGCAGGGGATTTACAAGAGACCCAGTACTTC. Translating gives CASSLLAGDLQETQYF.

The rearrangement joins TRBV7-6 to TRBJ2-5; D may correspond to TRBD1 or TRBD2 (6 bases each). The CDR3 contains 15 residues. Looked up from germline, CDR1 is SGHVS and CDR2 is FNYEAQ. Deletions cut 4 bases from V and 2 bases from J, with 14 bases between. The CDR3 is CASSYSTRGQETQYF. The CDR3 DNA reads as TGTGCCAGCAGCTATTCGACTAGGGGGCAAGAGACCCAGTACTTC.

V and J are TRBV7-2 and TRBJ2-5; 7 nucleotides align to TRBD1. CDR3 size: 13 residues. With 5 bases clipped from V and 5 bases from J, the junction kept 5 bases outside the gene matches. Per germline, CDR1 SGHTA and CDR2 FQGNSA. The CDR3 here is CASSETGVETQYF. For the CDR3, the DNA is TGTGCCAGCAGCGAAACAGGGGTTGAGACCCAGTACTTC.

The chain joins TRBV2 to TRBJ2-7; the D gene is possibly TRBD1 (6 bases). Trimming took 7 bases from V and 3 from J, leaving 19 bases between them. The CDR3 spans 15 residues. Germline assignment: CDR1 SNHLY and CDR2 FYNNEI. The CDR3 spells CASTSGRAGDYEQYF. The CDR3 DNA is TGTGCCAGCACTTCCGGTAGGGCAGGGGACTACGAGCAGTACTTC.

The V gene is TRBV4-1, the J gene TRBJ2-7; 8 nucleotides agree with TRBD2. The CDR3 length is 16 residues. Germline V gene lookup returns CDR1 MGHRA and CDR2 YSYEKL. The ends lost 6 bases at V and 3 bases at J; junction bases unmatched: 13. This chain's CDR3 is CASRGDREGEHYEQYF. The DNA for the CDR3 is TGCGCCAGCAGAGGCGATCGGGAGGGAGAGCACTACGAGCAGTACTTC.

The chain is built from TRBV7-9 and TRBJ1-4; D gene uncertain. CDR3 length: 12 residues. Trimming took off 5 bases at V and 4 bases at J, with 5 bases between the two ends. CDR1 and CDR2 from the germline V gene are SEHNR and FQNEAQ (reference sequence). The CDR3 DNA is TGTGCCAGCAGCGAGCGTAATGAAAAACTGTTTTTT. Its translation: CASSERNEKLFF. The whole variable domain, filled in from reference TRBV7-9 and TRBJ1-4, reads DTGVSQNPRHKITKRGQNVTFRCDPISEHNRLYWYRQTLGQGPEFLTYFQNEAQLEKSRLLSDRFSAERPKGSFSTLEIQRTEQGDSAMYLCASSERNEKLFFGSGTQLSVL.

This chain uses TRBV29-1 with TRBJ2-7; D assignment may be TRBD1 or TRBD2 (6 bases each). Deletions cut 6 bases from V and 5 bases from J, with 17 bases between. The CDR3 contains 13 residues. CDR1 is SQVTM and CDR2 is ANQGSEA in the germline V gene. This CDR3 is CSVANRDWNEQYF. The CDR3 DNA is TGCAGCGTCGCAAACAGGGACTGGAACGAGCAGTACTTC.

The rearrangement links TRBV10-2 to TRBJ2-7; perhaps TRBD1 as D (5 bases). With 11 bases removed from V and 1 base from J, the gap between germline ends came to 15 bases. The length of the CDR3 is 13 residues. In germline, CDR1 is WSHSY, CDR2 SAAADI. The CDR3: CAGAATASYEQYF. The DNA of the CDR3 is TGCGCCGGCGCCGCGACAGCTTCCTACGAGCAGTACTTC.

For this clone: The germline gene is not matched at one end of the junction; a read error may be the cause. The same CDR3 can be traced to other DNA sequences in this sample. V usage is TRBV19 and J usage is TRBJ2-7; weak D call: TRBD2 (6 bases). The CDR3 covers 13 residues. Germline loops: CDR1 LNHDA, CDR2 SQIVND (reference sequence). Here the CDR3 reads CASSLGGSYEQYF. The CDR3 DNA sequence: TGCGCCAGTAGTCTGGGGGGAAGCTACGAGCAGTACTTC.

The V call is TRBV6-1, the J call TRBJ2-1; 8 nucleotides match TRBD2. Germline V gene lookup returns CDR1 MNHNS and CDR2 SASEGT. This CDR3 has 15 amino acids. The trim removed 4 bases at V and 5 bases at J, leaving 7 bases unmatched. The CDR3 DNA reads TGTGCCAGCAGTGTTCACGGGGGGGCTGACAATGAGCAGTTCTTC. Protein sequence: CASSVHGGADNEQFF.

The rearrangement uses TRBV29-1 and TRBJ1-5; D remains unclear. Germline values: CDR1 SQVTM, CDR2 ANQGSEA. The CDR3 loop spans 12 amino acids. V gave up 4 bases and J gave up 5 bases, with 9 bases separating them. The CDR3 spells CSVVGTDQPQHF. CDR3 in DNA: TGCAGCGTTGTTGGAACGGATCAGCCCCAGCATTTT. Full variable domain (rest looked up from reference TRBV29-1 and TRBJ1-5): SAVISQKPSRDICQRGTSLTIQCQVDSQVTMMFWYRQQPGQSLTLIATANQGSEATYESGFVIDKFPISRPNLTFSTLTVSNMSPEDSSIYLCSVVGTDQPQHFGDGTRLSIL.

Of note for this clone: The sample has other DNA sequences that encode this CDR3 too. The V call is TRBV7-9, the J call TRBJ2-3, with D uncertain. This CDR3 spans 12 amino acids. Trimming left V 5 bases short and J 3 bases short, with 6 bases between. Germline V CDR1 and CDR2: SEHNR, FQNEAQ (reference sequence). Here the CDR3 reads CASSLHTDTQYF. The CDR3 DNA is TGTGCCAGCAGCCTTCATACAGATACGCAGTATTTT.

The chain couples TRBV5-4 to TRBJ2-7; 9 bases are shared with TRBD2. CDR1 and CDR2 from the germline V gene are SGHNT and YYREEE (reference sequence). Trimming at V came to 4 bases and at J to 2 bases, leaving 7 bases not matched to a gene. The CDR3 runs to 15 residues. The CDR3 sequence is CASSPLAGPTYEQYF. The CDR3 DNA sequence: TGTGCCAGCAGCCCACTAGCGGGCCCAACCTACGAGCAGTACTTC.